This T cell receptor (beta chain) was sequenced for a study of blood T cell repertoires in COVID-19 (dated by TCRdb to 2018 to 2021). In terms of the full investigation: Collaborator samples came from the United States, Italy and Spain and covered acute and convalescent phases of COVID-19. Sample metadata almost always included a de-identified subject ID, COVID-19 status, age in years and sex. The repertoires were made available in a free public database intended to serve as a resource for research on the immune response to SARS-CoV-2. Where HLA class I and class II types were available, the types were taken from metadata supplied by the sample provider, not from assay-based typing. The dataset comprised deeply sampled blood TCRbeta repertoires from subjects exposed to, actively infected with, or recovered from COVID-19. The samples were drawn from the first 160 participants of the ongoing ImmuneRACE study and from more than 1,000 subjects provided by 6 global collaborators. The material from the prospective study consisted of cDNA or gDNA derived from T cells, B-cell-depleted T cells, or PBMCs.

Whole blood was collected in K2EDTA tubes by collaborating institutions according to the institutions' own protocols. Collaborator samples were shipped for TCRbeta analysis as frozen whole blood, isolated PBMCs, or DNA extracted from either sample type. The immunoSEQ Assay, a bias-controlled multiplex PCR, was used to amplify TCRbeta CDR3 regions from genomic DNA. Under the source paper's analysis protocol: Within the assay, amplification of reference gene primers was used to estimate how many nucleated cells each sample contained. Sequence reads were collapsed and filtered to measure the absolute abundance of every unique TCRbeta CDR3 rearrangement. For each sample, productive Simpson clonality was calculated by taking the square root of Simpson's diversity index across productive rearrangements. TCRdb took over this immuneACCESS table, retaining in-frame rearrangements with V and J assigned. Such tables are incomplete; in checked studies, under half of the missing clones stem from an unresolved V gene, and the remainder is unexplained. V and J calls and clone size are those listed in that table; D and trimming were worked out from the DNA. The sample table lists 250,000 or so clones, roughly four fifths of them with a count of one. The ten top clones hold less than 3.5% of the sample.

A single count supports this clone. What this receptor recognizes is not known. Per-base qualities were not stored, and no clone one base away is much larger. The CDR3 goes from the cysteine to the phenylalanine over 17 residues. Kept here is only the CDR3 DNA, which spans 51 bases and is read in frame from base 1. The germline V gene (reference sequence) provides CDR1 LGHDT and CDR2 YNNKEL. Trimmed from V: 5 bases; trimmed from J: 0 bases; junction bases lacking a gene match: 5. Results the study describes overall, beyond this receptor: The quantity of clinical and demographic metadata differed by source and by participant and was supplied without curation.

The material sequenced was peripheral blood. This TCR was sampled from a woman aged 18-35 years with acute or convalescent COVID-19. The sequence joins TRBV3-1 (or the pseudogene TRBV3-2) to TRBJ1-4; TRBD1 agrees with 11 junctional bases. The CDR3 region: CASSEGQGDTTNEKLFF. The DNA sequence reads TGTGCCAGCAGCGAGGGACAGGGGGATACAACTAATGAAAAACTGTTTTTT.